The 31 T cell receptor beta chains presented below share a single source sample, sequenced in a study of blood T cells in healthy people across ages. With a J-beta primer mix and a sample-barcoded 5' primer, a second PCR ran about 7 to 12 cycles. TCRdb re-derived calls from the 5' RACE reads in MiXCR, one entry per CDR3 protein. The sample lists some 920,000 distinct CDR3 sequences; 51% were seen once. Sequencing used blood. These receptors originate from a woman aged 55-70 years in good health.

The DNA of the CDR3 is TGTGCCAGCAGCGGACTAGCGGGAGCCTTGGAGCAGTTCTTC. It specifies CASSGLAGALEQFF. This chain links TRBV12-3 or TRBV12-4 with TRBJ2-1; 13 positions agree with TRBD2. This CDR3 region has 14 residues. The J segment lost 10 bases and the V segment lost 6 bases, leaving 6 bases of the junction unmatched.

For the CDR3, the DNA is TGCAGTGCTAGAGATCGACTAGCGGACCCCTTGCAGTACTTC. Its translation: CSARDRLADPLQYF. The rearrangement uses TRBV20-1 and TRBJ2-5; 9 bases fit TRBD2. V lost 0 bases and J lost 11; bases outside the gene matches: 10. The germline V gene encodes CDR1 DFQATT and CDR2 SNEGSKA (reference sequence). The CDR3 has 14 residues.

This clonotype has a handful of counts. The V call is TRBV7-3, the J call TRBJ2-7; 9 nucleotides agree with TRBD1. Germline lookup yields CDR1 SGHTA and CDR2 FQGTGA. CDR3 length equals 15 residues. Trimming removed 2 bases from V and 5 bases from J; junction bases left unmatched: 7. CDR3 sequence reads: CASSLLGTGSHEQYF. The CDR3 DNA reads as TGTGCCAGCAGCTTATTAGGGACAGGGAGCCACGAGCAGTACTTC.

The V call is TRBV24-1, the J call TRBJ2-5; D is perhaps TRBD1 or TRBD2 (5 bases each). Germline lookup yields CDR1 KGHDR and CDR2 SFDVKD. Between the trimmed V and J ends, which lost 4 bases and 3 bases, there was a span of 11 bases. This CDR3 has 14 amino acids. CDR3 DNA: TGTGCCACCAGTGACCCTCGGGGCAAAGAGACCCAGTACTTC. It codes for CATSDPRGKETQYF.

This clonotype has just a few counts. The V gene is TRBV2, the J gene TRBJ2-4, with 7 bases that match TRBD2. CDR1 is SNHLY, CDR2 FYNNEI, per germline. The CDR3 contains 15 residues. Unmatched junction bases numbered 1, after V lost 2 bases and J lost 0 bases. The CDR3 DNA follows: TGTGCCAGCAGTGAACTAGCGGTAGCCAAAAACATTCAGTACTTC. Its protein is CASSELAVAKNIQYF.

DNA for the CDR3: TGTGCCAGCAGTCAGCCGGTGGGGACGGTCAGAGAAAAACTGTTTTTT. Amino acid sequence: CASSQPVGTVREKLFF. The chain links TRBV6-2 or TRBV6-3 to TRBJ1-4, with D possibly being TRBD1 (5 bases). V was trimmed by 5 bases and J by 8 bases, leaving 21 bases between them. CDR3 size: 16 residues. The germline V gene encodes CDR1 MNHEY and CDR2 SVGEGT.

As to this clonotype: A read error is possible here, since a much larger clone lies one base away. The gene calls are TRBV20-1 and TRBJ2-5; D possibly uses TRBD1 or TRBD2 (5 bases each). The CDR3 extends over 13 amino acids. Per the germline V gene, CDR1 is DFQATT and CDR2 is SNEGSKA (reference sequence). Trimming took off 8 bases at V and 11 bases at J, with 24 bases between the two ends. The CDR3 nucleotides read TGCAGTTACCGGGACGGATCCTTGGGAGAGCAGTACTTC. Protein product: CSYRDGSLGEQYF.

The chain uses TRBV6-1 and TRBJ2-5, with D tentatively TRBD2 (5 bases). V was trimmed by 3 bases and J by 9 bases, leaving 14 bases between them. The CDR3 has 13 residues. CDR1 MNHNS and CDR2 SASEGT come from the germline V gene. CDR3 sequence: CASSDLTSEAQYF. DNA of the CDR3: TGTGCCAGCAGTGACTTAACTAGTGAGGCCCAGTACTTC.

The V gene is TRBV20-1, the J gene TRBJ2-7, with D hard to call. The germline CDR1 and CDR2 sequences are DFQATT and SNEGSKA (reference sequence). The CDR3 covers 12 residues. Trimming took 3 bases from V and 4 from J, leaving 10 bases between them. The CDR3 region has the DNA TGCAGTGCTAGGATTGGAGTATACGAGCAGTACTTC. Protein sequence: CSARIGVYEQYF.

This sequence joins TRBV2 and TRBJ1-1, with D possibly TRBD1 on 6 matching bases. This CDR3 has 12 amino acids. V was pared by 6 bases and J by 7 bases, with 12 bases between. Germline-derived CDR1 and CDR2 are SNHLY and FYNNEI. The CDR3 DNA is TGTGCCAGCAGAGGGGGTTTGGGTGAAGCTTTCTTT. This gives the protein CASRGGLGEAFF.

The chain couples TRBV20-1 to TRBJ2-3; 10 bases match TRBD2. The CDR3 runs 18 residues. In germline, CDR1 is DFQATT, CDR2 SNEGSKA (reference sequence). V lost 2 bases, J lost 0 bases, and 11 bases stayed unmatched. As DNA, the CDR3 is TGCAGTGCTAGACCCTTAGGACTAGCGGAGCCTAGCACAGATACGCAGTATTTT. Protein product: CSARPLGLAEPSTDTQYF.

V is TRBV7-8 and J is TRBJ1-1, with D possibly matching TRBD1 (6 bases). CDR1 and CDR2 (germline): SGHVS, FQNEAQ. The CDR3 is made up of 15 amino acids. Trimming left V 4 bases short and J 5 bases short, with 17 bases between. The CDR3 here is CASSSRGGRLTEAFF. CDR3 nucleotides: TGTGCCAGCAGCTCTAGAGGGGGGAGATTAACTGAAGCTTTCTTT.

This clonotype was picked up one time. This chain connects TRBV20-1 to TRBJ1-5, with 9 bases identical to TRBD1. V was clipped by 1 base and J by 6 bases; unmatched bases: 7. The length of the CDR3 is 15 residues. Germline CDR1 is DFQATT and CDR2 is SNEGSKA (reference sequence). CDR3: CSARVTGGLSQPQHF. In DNA form, the CDR3 reads TGCAGTGCTAGAGTAACAGGGGGCCTTAGTCAGCCCCAGCATTTT.

J is TRBJ2-6 and V is TRBV27; D may correspond to TRBD1 or TRBD2 (6 bases each). The CDR3 covers 17 residues. The V gene's germline CDR1 is MNHEY and CDR2 SMNVEV (reference sequence). Trimming shortened V by 5 bases and J by 0 bases, and 14 bases separated the two germline ends. The CDR3 DNA follows: TGTGCCAGCAGTACGAGGGGGGCCAGCTCTGGGGCCAACGTCCTGACTTTC. It encodes CASSTRGASSGANVLTF.

The chain recombines TRBV10-3 with TRBJ2-3; 10 bases match TRBD2. From germline, CDR1 is ENHRY and CDR2 SYGVKD. The CDR3 has 17 amino acids. Germline trimming cut 1 base from V and 1 base from J; bases unmatched to any gene: 5. The CDR3 here is CAISEYGTSVGTDTQYF. The CDR3 DNA reads as TGTGCCATCAGTGAGTATGGGACTAGCGTCGGCACAGATACGCAGTATTTT.

V and J are TRBV7-8 and TRBJ2-6, with TRBD1 matching over 10 bases. The trim removed 5 bases at V and 0 bases at J, leaving 7 bases unmatched. This CDR3 is 18 amino acids long. Germline-derived CDR1 and CDR2 are SGHVS and FQNEAQ. The CDR3 spells CASSEGTGAISGANVLTF. CDR3 coding DNA: TGTGCCAGCAGCGAGGGGACAGGGGCAATCTCTGGGGCCAACGTCCTGACTTTC. Full variable domain (rest looked up from reference TRBV7-8 and TRBJ2-6): GAGVSQSPRYKVAKRGQDVALRCDPISGHVSLFWYQQALGQGPEFLTYFQNEAQLDKSGLPSDRFFAERPEGSVSTLKIQRTQQEDSAVYLCASSEGTGAISGANVLTFGAGSRLTVL.

The chain carries TRBV7-2 and TRBJ1-1; D gene uncertain. V shed 3 bases and J shed 1 base, with 15 bases lying between them. Looked up from germline, CDR1 is SGHTA and CDR2 is FQGNSA. The length of the CDR3 is 16 residues. CDR3 in DNA: TGTGCCAGCAGCTTGGGCGGAGGGCTCACGAACACTGAAGCTTTCTTT. Translation: CASSLGGGLTNTEAFF. Filled out from reference TRBV7-2 and TRBJ1-1, the complete variable domain reads GAGVSQSPSNKVTEKGKDVELRCDPISGHTALYWYRQSLGQGLEFLIYFQGNSAPDKSGLPSDRFSAERTGGSVSTLTIQRTQQEDSAVYLCASSLGGGLTNTEAFFGQGTRLTVV.

This chain uses TRBV12-3 or TRBV12-4 with TRBJ2-1, with 10 bases matching TRBD2. TRBJ2-7 matches the DNA end more closely, so the J call is doubtful. This CDR3 region has 16 residues. CDR3 protein: CASRRRTSGPYNEQYF. CDR3 sequence (DNA): TGTGCCAGCAGGCGACGGACTAGCGGACCTTACAATGAGCAGTACTTC.

This clonotype was observed once. V and J are TRBV28 and TRBJ2-7; perhaps TRBD1 as D (6 bases). This CDR3 is 12 amino acids long. Germline V gene lookup returns CDR1 MDHEN and CDR2 SYDVKM. Trimming took 8 bases from V and 9 from J, leaving 17 bases between them. The CDR3 loop reads CASGRGVHGQYF. CDR3 sequence (DNA): TGTGCCAGCGGCAGGGGCGTACATGGGCAGTACTTC.

This chain connects TRBV7-2 to TRBJ2-3, with a tentative D call TRBD2 (6 bases). The CDR3 is 16 residues long. The ends were cut back, 1 base at V and 0 bases at J, with 11 bases in the middle. The germline CDR1 and CDR2 sequences are SGHTA and FQGNSA. The chain's CDR3 is CASSLEGTYSTDTQYF. The CDR3 coding sequence is TGTGCCAGCAGCTTAGAAGGGACTTATAGCACAGATACGCAGTATTTT. Based on the CDR3 plus reference TRBV7-2 and TRBJ2-3, the full variable domain is GAGVSQSPSNKVTEKGKDVELRCDPISGHTALYWYRQSLGQGLEFLIYFQGNSAPDKSGLPSDRFSAERTGGSVSTLTIQRTQQEDSAVYLCASSLEGTYSTDTQYFGPGTRLTVL.

The V gene is TRBV4-3, the J gene TRBJ2-2; 13 bases line up with TRBD2. CDR1 and CDR2 from the germline V gene are LGHNA and YSLEER. Unmatched junction bases numbered 3, after V lost 4 bases and J lost 4 bases. The CDR3 loop spans 16 amino acids. The CDR3 nucleotides are TGCGCCAGCAGCCCTGGACTAGCGGGAGCCACCGGGGAGCTGTTTTTT. It translates to CASSPGLAGATGELFF.

This clonotype turned up a few times. This chain connects TRBV7-9 to TRBJ2-1; 7 bases align to TRBD2. V shed 4 bases and J 9 bases; nucleotides not matched to a gene: 9. Germline V gives CDR1 SEHNR, CDR2 FQNEAQ (reference sequence). The CDR3 extends over 14 amino acids. The CDR3 region is CASSWGGDSIEQFF. CDR3 in DNA: TGTGCCAGCAGCTGGGGGGGAGATTCTATTGAGCAGTTCTTC.

The chain combines TRBV5-1 with TRBJ2-3; D is unclear. Trimming shortened V by 4 bases and J by 2 bases, and 8 bases separated the two germline ends. The CDR3 extends over 13 amino acids. In germline, CDR1 is SGHRS, CDR2 YFSETQ. The CDR3 here is CASSVPTTDTQYF. Here the CDR3 DNA reads TGCGCCAGCAGCGTCCCCACCACAGATACGCAGTATTTT. Full variable domain (outside the CDR3, taken from reference TRBV5-1 and TRBJ2-3): KAGVTQTPRYLIKTRGQQVTLSCSPISGHRSVSWYQQTPGQGLQFLFEYFSETQRNKGNFPGRFSGRQFSNSRSEMNVSTLELGDSALYLCASSVPTTDTQYFGPGTRLTVL.

The rearrangement links TRBV5-5 to TRBJ2-7; D is uncertain. The CDR3 has 18 amino acids. V gave up 1 base and J gave up 1 base, with 21 bases separating them. CDR1 SGHKS and CDR2 YYEKEE come from the germline V gene (reference sequence). The CDR3 reads CASSLLYGQPGKSYEQYF. CDR3 nucleotide sequence: TGTGCCAGCAGCTTGTTGTATGGGCAACCCGGAAAGTCCTACGAGCAGTACTTC.

This sequence joins TRBV5-4 and TRBJ2-7, with TRBD2 as a possible D gene (5 bases). Germline CDR1 is SGHNT and CDR2 is YYREEE (reference sequence). The V gene lost 4 bases and the J gene lost 2 bases, with 19 bases spanning the gap. CDR3 length: 16 residues. This CDR3 reads CASSPASGNKAYEQYF. In DNA form, the CDR3 reads TGTGCCAGCAGCCCAGCGTCGGGAAATAAAGCCTACGAGCAGTACTTC.

The chain employs TRBV20-1 and TRBJ2-7; 12 positions match TRBD1. Germline CDR1 and CDR2: DFQATT and SNEGSKA (reference sequence). Losses at the gene ends were 2 bases for V and 2 bases for J; bases not matched to a gene: 7. The CDR3 totals 16 residues. The CDR3 nucleotides are TGCAGTGCTAGATGGGACAGGGGGCAACCACCCTACGAGCAGTACTTC. It translates to CSARWDRGQPPYEQYF.

This clonotype was picked up one time. The V and J genes are TRBV28 and TRBJ2-1; TRBD1 is a possible D gene (5 bases). The CDR3 totals 15 residues. Trimming pared 3 bases from V and 2 bases from J, leaving 11 bases between. Per the germline V gene, CDR1 is MDHEN and CDR2 is SYDVKM. CDR3 sequence reads: CASSFIGAAYNEQFF. The DNA of the CDR3 is TGTGCCAGCAGTTTCATTGGGGCAGCCTACAATGAGCAGTTCTTC.

CDR3 sequence reads: CASSLRSVFSHEQFF. The CDR3 DNA follows: TGTGCCAGCAGCTTGAGGTCCGTCTTTTCCCATGAGCAGTTCTTC. V and J are TRBV5-6 and TRBJ2-1; D is ambiguous. Trimming stripped 1 base from V and 8 bases from J, with 16 bases between. The CDR3 contains 15 residues. The germline CDR1 and CDR2 sequences are SGHDT and YYEEEE. The whole variable domain, filled in from reference TRBV5-6 and TRBJ2-1, reads DAGVTQSPTHLIKTRGQQVTLRCSPKSGHDTVSWYQQALGQGPQFIFQYYEEEERQRGNFPDRFSGHQFPNYSSELNVNALLLGDSALYLCASSLRSVFSHEQFFGPGTRLTVL.

The count of this clonotype is one. J is TRBJ2-7 and V is TRBV20-1; 7 nucleotides line up with TRBD1. V was clipped by 1 base and J by 1 base; unmatched bases: 13. Germline CDR1 DFQATT, CDR2 SNEGSKA (reference sequence). The CDR3 loop spans 17 amino acids. The CDR3 nucleotides read TGCAGTGCTAGAGTGAGCTTTGGGACAGTAGAATCCTACGAGCAGTACTTC. Its translation: CSARVSFGTVESYEQYF.

The CDR3 DNA reads TGTGCCTGGAGTGAGCTAGCGGAATACAATGAGCAGTTCTTC. It yields the protein CAWSELAEYNEQFF. The V call is TRBV30, the J call TRBJ2-1; 7 nucleotides agree with TRBD2. Germline V CDR1 and CDR2: GTSNPN, SVGIG (reference sequence). V shed 1 base, J shed 4 bases, and the junction held 4 bases outside the gene matches. The CDR3 is 14 amino acids.

The rearrangement uses TRBV5-1 and TRBJ2-1, with D maybe TRBD1 (5 bases). Trimming stripped 2 bases from V and 5 bases from J, with 14 bases between. Germline V gene sequence: CDR1 SGHRS, CDR2 YFSETQ. The CDR3 is made up of 15 amino acids. The DNA of the CDR3 is TGCGCCAGCAGCTTAGGGGTTGGCTCGGACAATGAGCAGTTCTTC. Amino acid sequence: CASSLGVGSDNEQFF.